Presented here are 11 T cell receptor beta chains from one specimen sequenced in a study of blood T cells in healthy people across ages. Combining a sample-barcoded 5' primer with a J-beta primer mix, a second PCR ran for roughly 7 to 12 cycles. TCRdb itself ran the 5' RACE reads through MiXCR, one entry per CDR3 protein. The table lists 1.4 million to 1.5 million distinct CDR3 sequences, 42% of them singletons. Sequencing input: blood. The receptors were gathered from a woman between 18 and 29 years old in good health.

This clonotype came up a few times. The rearrangement uses TRBV11-2 and TRBJ2-5; 9 positions agree with TRBD2. The better agreement between TRBJ2-7 and the DNA end casts doubt on the J call. The CDR3 totals 16 residues. Germline-derived CDR1 and CDR2 are SGHAT and FQNNGV. The CDR3: CASSWGSGGVPHEQYF. The CDR3 nucleotides read TGTGCCAGCAGCTGGGGTAGCGGGGGCGTCCCTCACGAGCAGTACTTC.

The chain links TRBV29-1 to TRBJ2-3, with a weak D call TRBD2 (6 bases). The CDR3 consists of 13 residues. V was trimmed by 0 bases and J by 4 bases, leaving 8 bases between them. Per germline, CDR1 SQVTM and CDR2 ANQGSEA. Here the CDR3 DNA reads TGCAGCGTTGAAGATTCGGGAGCAGATACGCAGTATTTT. It translates to CSVEDSGADTQYF.

The V gene is TRBV20-1, the J gene TRBJ2-3; TRBD1 matches at 7 bases. Germline assignment: CDR1 DFQATT and CDR2 SNEGSKA (reference sequence). Losses at the gene ends were 3 bases for V and 6 bases for J; bases not matched to a gene: 6. The CDR3 loop spans 13 amino acids. For the CDR3, the DNA is TGCAGTGCTAGCCCACTAGGGGGCGATACGCAGTATTTT. Translating gives CSASPLGGDTQYF.

V gene TRBV20-1 combines with J gene TRBJ1-1; D unclear. This CDR3 spans 13 amino acids. V lost 6 bases and J lost 0, with 11 bases in between. CDR1 is DFQATT and CDR2 is SNEGSKA in the germline V gene (reference sequence). CDR3 DNA: TGCAGTGCCCATACGGGCTTGAACACTGAAGCTTTCTTT. Protein: CSAHTGLNTEAFF.

This clonotype was detected ten times or more. Compared with germline, one end of the junction differs, possibly owing to a read error. The V and J genes are TRBV5-1 and TRBJ2-7; D is unclear. Germline V gives CDR1 SGHRS, CDR2 YFSETQ. This CDR3 contains 12 residues. The CDR3 DNA follows: TGTGCCAGCAGTTCGGGTGACTACGAGCAGTACTTC. It is translated as CASSSGDYEQYF.

The V call is TRBV20-1, the J call TRBJ2-1; a possible D gene is TRBD2 (6 bases). Gene TRBJ2-7 matches the end of the DNA better, so the J call may be wrong. This CDR3 comprises 17 residues. Germline V gene data show CDR1 as DFQATT and CDR2 as SNEGSKA (reference sequence). The CDR3 region has the DNA TGCAGTGCTAGATCCCCGGGCGGGGTCAGCTCCTACAATGAGCAGTACTTC. Its protein is CSARSPGGVSSYNEQYF.

The chain uses TRBV19 and TRBJ1-5, with 7 positions matching TRBD1. J lost 1 base, V lost 7 bases, and 4 bases had no gene match. Per the germline V gene, CDR1 is LNHDA and CDR2 is SQIVND (reference sequence). The CDR3 has 14 residues. Here the CDR3 reads CASNEQGSNQPQHF. The DNA for the CDR3 is TGTGCCAGTAATGAACAGGGGAGCAATCAGCCCCAGCATTTT.

A note on this clonotype: Mismatch with germline at one junction end may stem from a read error. This sequence joins TRBV10-2 and TRBJ2-7, with D perhaps matching TRBD1 (5 bases). This CDR3 spans 17 amino acids. CDR1 is WSHSY and CDR2 is SAAADI in the germline V gene. CDR3: CASSKNQDQGSSSEQYF. The DNA of the CDR3 is TGCGCCAGCAGTAAGAATCAAGACCAGGGAAGCTCCTCCGAGCAGTACTTC.

With respect to this clonotype: One base away lies a much larger clone, so this may be a sequencing read error. The CDR3 ends on some other residue instead of the conserved phenylalanine or tryptophan, so this is likely a read error. V and J are TRBV20-1 and TRBJ2-1; 8 bases match TRBD2. The CDR3 length is 15 residues. The trim removed 2 bases at V and 6 bases at J, leaving 9 bases unmatched. Germline assignment: CDR1 DFQATT and CDR2 SNEGSKA (reference sequence). The CDR3 DNA is TGCAGTGCTAGATCCGAGCGGGAGCTTATCAATGAGCAGTTCTTG. Residues: CSARSERELINEQFL.

The chain has TRBV20-1 and TRBJ2-5; 12 bases fit TRBD2. CDR3 length equals 15 residues. Per germline, CDR1 DFQATT and CDR2 SNEGSKA (reference sequence). V shed 6 bases, J shed 11 bases, and the junction held 16 bases outside the gene matches. The CDR3 spells CSAAPSGRALNEQYF. The CDR3, as DNA: TGCAGTGCGGCCCCTAGCGGGAGGGCCCTCAATGAGCAGTACTTC.

Comments on this clonotype: Compared with germline, one end of the junction differs, possibly owing to a read error. The V call is TRBV29-1, the J call TRBJ1-2; weak D call: TRBD1 (6 bases). From germline, CDR1 is SQVTM and CDR2 ANQGSEA. The CDR3 totals 12 residues. CDR3 region: CSAGQPSYGHTF. The CDR3 DNA is TGCAGCGCCGGACAGCCCTCATATGGCCACACCTTC.